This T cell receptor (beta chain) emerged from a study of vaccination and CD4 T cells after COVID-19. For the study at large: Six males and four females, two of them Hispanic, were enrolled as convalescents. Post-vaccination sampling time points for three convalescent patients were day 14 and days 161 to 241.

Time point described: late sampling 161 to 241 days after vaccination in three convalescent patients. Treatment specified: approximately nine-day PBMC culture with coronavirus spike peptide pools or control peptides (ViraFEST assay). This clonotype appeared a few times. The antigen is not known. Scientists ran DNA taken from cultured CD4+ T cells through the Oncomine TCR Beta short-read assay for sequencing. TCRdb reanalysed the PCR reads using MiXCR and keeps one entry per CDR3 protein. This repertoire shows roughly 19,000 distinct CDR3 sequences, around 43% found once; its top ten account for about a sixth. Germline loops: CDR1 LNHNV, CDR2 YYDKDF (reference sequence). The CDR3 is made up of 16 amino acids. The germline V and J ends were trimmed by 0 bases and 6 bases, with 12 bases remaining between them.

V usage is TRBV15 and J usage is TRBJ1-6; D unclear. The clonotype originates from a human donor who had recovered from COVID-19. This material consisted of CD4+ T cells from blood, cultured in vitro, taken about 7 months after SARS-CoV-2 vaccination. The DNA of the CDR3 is TGTGCCACCAGCAGAGATCGGGCAGCGTCTAATTCACCCCTCCACTTT. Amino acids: CATSRDRAASNSPLHF.